This TCR beta chain was sequenced for a study of control samples from healthy donors and cancer patients. Measured with immunoSEQ multiplex PCR; TCRdb has only the in-frame clones, and not every one. The data show fewer than 200,000 clones, about 94% seen once. The CDR3 length is 15 residues. In germline, CDR1 is KGHSH, CDR2 LQKENI. V shed 3 bases and J 4 bases; nucleotides not matched to a gene: 6. The sample consisted of PBMCs. This receptor was identified in a man aged 60 to 75 with colorectal cancer. J is TRBJ1-5 and V is TRBV18; 7 bases are shared with TRBD1. This chain's CDR3 is CASSPAGQSNQPQHF. For the CDR3, the DNA is TGTGCCAGCTCACCGGCGGGACAGTCGAATCAGCCCCAGCATTTT.